Reported below is one T cell receptor (beta chain). Antigen: not known. This sample is drawn from a study of OX40 agonist ivuxolimab in advanced cancers. About the research overall: Intravenous ivuxolimab at 0.01 to 10 mg/kg was given to patients every 2 weeks.

Only in-frame clones appear in the TCRdb table, and some are missing; sequencing was by immunoSEQ multiplex PCR. The sample holds about 50,000 clones, around nine tenths seen once. Trimming took off 5 bases at V and 2 bases at J, with 9 bases between the two ends. The CDR3 has 13 residues. The germline CDR1 and CDR2 sequences are SNHLY and FYNNEI. Study observations and caveats: At 0.1 to 3.0 mg/kg and by week 6, clonal expansion occurred in CD4+ and CD8+ blood T cells.

The source was CD4+ or CD8+ T cells sorted from blood, collected in a trial of the OX40 agonist ivuxolimab. The V gene is TRBV2, the J gene TRBJ2-5; D not certain. This sequence originates from an adult with an advanced solid tumor such as melanoma, head and neck, liver or kidney cancer. The CDR3 loop is CASSRAFQETQYF. The CDR3 nucleotides are TGTGCCAGCAGTCGAGCGTTTCAAGAGACCCAGTACTTC.